The T cell receptor (beta chain) under discussion was sequenced for a study of blood T cell repertoires in COVID-19. TCRdb's table, derived via immunoSEQ multiplex PCR, lists solely in-frame clones and lacks some. The top ten clones hold around 4% of a sample with some 360,000 clones, roughly nine tenths of them seen once. Sequencing was carried out using peripheral blood. This clonotype was obtained from an older woman with COVID-19, enrolled during active disease.

CDR3: CASMGQGNEQFF. CDR3 sequence (DNA): TGTGCCAGCATGGGACAGGGCAATGAGCAGTTCTTC. The chain has TRBV6-5 and TRBJ2-1, with 9 bases identical to TRBD1. The V gene's germline CDR1 is MNHEY and CDR2 SVGAGI. Trimming at V came to 7 bases and at J to 6 bases, leaving 1 base not matched to a gene. This CDR3 contains 12 residues.